The 11 T cell receptor beta chains presented below share a single source sample, sequenced in a study of a mutant IDH1 vaccine in newly diagnosed glioma. Time point given: baseline, week 1 (first vaccination visit). Treatment here: pre-vaccination baseline after standard-of-care therapy. Profiling relied on immunoSEQ multiplex PCR, and the TCRdb table lists in-frame clones only, not all of them. This table has about 54,000 clones, 80% to 90% appearing once. This specimen consisted of PBMCs, obtained from a glioma patient treated with radiotherapy, temozolomide or both. These receptor sequences come from a man between 18 and 29 years old with glioma.

This chain uses TRBV10-2 with TRBJ2-1; 7 bases map to TRBD2. In germline, CDR1 is WSHSY, CDR2 SAAADI. V shed 3 bases and J 3 bases; nucleotides not matched to a gene: 8. The CDR3 is 16 residues long. DNA for the CDR3: TGCGCCAGCAGTGATAGCGGGCGGCCTCTCTACAATGAGCAGTTCTTC. It is translated as CASSDSGRPLYNEQFF.

The genes are TRBV18 and TRBJ1-6; 7 positions match TRBD1. CDR3 size: 14 residues. The junction had 7 bases not matched to a gene; V was cut back by 4 bases and J by 10 bases. Germline assignment: CDR1 KGHSH and CDR2 LQKENI. In DNA form, the CDR3 reads TGTGCCAGCTCACTAGAGACAGGGCTCTCACCCCTCCACTTT. This encodes CASSLETGLSPLHF. Supplemented by reference TRBV18 and TRBJ1-6, the full variable domain reads NAGVMQNPRHLVRRRGQEARLRCSPMKGHSHVYWYRQLPEEGLKFMVYLQKENIIDESGMPKERFSAEFPKEGPSILRIQQVVRGDSAAYFCASSLETGLSPLHFGNGTRLTVT.

This sequence joins TRBV6-1 and TRBJ1-2, with D maybe TRBD1 (6 bases). Germline CDR1 is MNHNS and CDR2 is SASEGT. V lost 5 bases, J lost 1 base, and 8 bases lay in between. The CDR3 consists of 13 residues. The CDR3 coding sequence is TGTGCCAGCAGTCCACAGGGTAACTATGGCTACACCTTC. This translates into CASSPQGNYGYTF.

The J gene is TRBJ2-5, the V gene TRBV19, with 7 positions matching TRBD2. V shed 5 bases and J 2 bases; nucleotides not matched to a gene: 14. Germline loops: CDR1 LNHDA, CDR2 SQIVND (reference sequence). The CDR3 sequence is 17 residues long. CDR3 coding DNA: TGTGCCAGTAGTCTACGAGCCGGGGGAGGGCCTCAAGAGACCCAGTACTTC. This gives the protein CASSLRAGGGPQETQYF. The full variable domain, in which reference TRBV19 and TRBJ2-5 provide the parts outside the CDR3, is DGGITQSPKYLFRKEGQNVTLSCEQNLNHDAMYWYRQDPGQGLRLIYYSQIVNDFQKGDIAEGYSVSREKKESFPLTVTSAQKNPTAFYLCASSLRAGGGPQETQYFGPGTRLLVL.

This clone showed up just a few times. The genes are TRBV2 and TRBJ1-5; D is undetermined. The CDR3 spans 12 residues. CDR1 is SNHLY and CDR2 is FYNNEI in the germline V gene. Deletions cut 6 bases from V and 3 bases from J, with 6 bases between. CDR3 in DNA: TGTGCCAGCAGGGATCCCAATCAGCCCCAGCATTTT. It encodes CASRDPNQPQHF.

The chain carries TRBV18 and TRBJ1-2, with D unclear. Germline CDR1 and CDR2: KGHSH and LQKENI. This CDR3 has 15 amino acids. The V end lost 3 bases, the J end lost 3 bases, and 14 bases lay between the germline ends. CDR3 amino acids: CASSPGASGDYGYTF. The CDR3 bases are TGTGCCAGCTCACCGGGCGCCTCCGGGGACTATGGCTACACCTTC. The full variable domain, in which reference TRBV18 and TRBJ1-2 provide the parts outside the CDR3, is NAGVMQNPRHLVRRRGQEARLRCSPMKGHSHVYWYRQLPEEGLKFMVYLQKENIIDESGMPKERFSAEFPKEGPSILRIQQVVRGDSAAYFCASSPGASGDYGYTFGSGTRLTVV.

This clone showed up just a few times. J is TRBJ1-4 and V is TRBV18; D remains ambiguous. Germline V gene lookup returns CDR1 KGHSH and CDR2 LQKENI. The CDR3 is 16 residues long. With 0 bases removed from V and 2 bases from J, the gap between germline ends came to 10 bases. DNA of the CDR3: TGTGCCAGCTCACCACCAGTTACGGGGACTAATGAAAAACTGTTTTTT. Its protein product is CASSPPVTGTNEKLFF.

The chain employs TRBV7-9 and TRBJ1-1, with unresolved D. CDR3 length: 12 amino acids. The V end lost 2 bases, the J end lost 6 bases, and 7 bases lay between the germline ends. CDR1 SEHNR and CDR2 FQNEAQ come from the germline V gene (reference sequence). The CDR3: CASSLSLAEAFF. In nucleotides, the CDR3 is TGTGCCAGCAGCTTATCCCTGGCTGAAGCTTTCTTT.

The chain links TRBV7-2 to TRBJ2-7; TRBD2 matches at 7 bases. Germline CDR1 is SGHTA and CDR2 is FQGNSA. The CDR3 is 13 amino acids. V gave up 5 bases and J gave up 3 bases; unmatched junction bases: 4. The CDR3 nucleotides are TGTGCCAGCAGCCGGCAGCGGGGCTACGAGCAGTACTTC. It yields the protein CASSRQRGYEQYF. The whole variable domain, filled in from reference TRBV7-2 and TRBJ2-7, reads GAGVSQSPSNKVTEKGKDVELRCDPISGHTALYWYRQSLGQGLEFLIYFQGNSAPDKSGLPSDRFSAERTGGSVSTLTIQRTQQEDSAVYLCASSRQRGYEQYFGPGTRLTVT.

This clone was counted a single time. The chain employs TRBV5-1 and TRBJ2-7; TRBD1 matches at 8 bases. CDR3 length: 18 amino acids. Germline CDR1 and CDR2: SGHRS and YFSETQ. V was clipped by 1 base and J by 4 bases; unmatched bases: 16. The CDR3 DNA reads TGCGCCAGCAGCTTGAAGGGCAGGGGGCGAAGTATTGCGTACGAGCAGTACTTC. Translated: CASSLKGRGRSIAYEQYF.

The chain carries TRBV25-1 and TRBJ1-4; D is undetermined. V dropped 5 bases and J dropped 3 bases, with 7 bases sitting between them. Per germline, CDR1 MGHDK and CDR2 SYGVNS. The CDR3 covers 13 residues. In DNA form, the CDR3 reads TGTGCCAGCAGTATCCAACCTAATGAAAAACTGTTTTTT. Its protein is CASSIQPNEKLFF.